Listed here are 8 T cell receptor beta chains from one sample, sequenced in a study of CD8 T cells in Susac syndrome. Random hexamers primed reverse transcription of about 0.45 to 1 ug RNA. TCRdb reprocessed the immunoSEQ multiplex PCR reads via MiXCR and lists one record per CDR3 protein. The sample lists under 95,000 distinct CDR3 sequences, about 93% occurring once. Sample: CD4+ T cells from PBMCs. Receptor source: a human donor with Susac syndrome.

In DNA, the CDR3 is TGTGCCACACGACAGCCTGTGAACACTGAAGCTTTCTTT. Protein: CATRQPVNTEAFF. The gene calls are TRBV7-2 and TRBJ1-1, with a tentative D call TRBD1 (5 bases). The germline V gene encodes CDR1 SGHTA and CDR2 FQGNSA. There are 13 residues in the CDR3. The germline V and J ends were trimmed by 10 bases and 0 bases, with 12 bases remaining between them.

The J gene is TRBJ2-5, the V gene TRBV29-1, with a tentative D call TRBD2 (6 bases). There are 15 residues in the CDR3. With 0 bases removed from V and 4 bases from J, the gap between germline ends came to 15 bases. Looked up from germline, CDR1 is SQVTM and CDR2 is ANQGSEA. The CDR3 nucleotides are TGCAGCGTTGAAGATTTGACTAGGTGGGGAGAGACCCAGTACTTC. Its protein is CSVEDLTRWGETQYF.

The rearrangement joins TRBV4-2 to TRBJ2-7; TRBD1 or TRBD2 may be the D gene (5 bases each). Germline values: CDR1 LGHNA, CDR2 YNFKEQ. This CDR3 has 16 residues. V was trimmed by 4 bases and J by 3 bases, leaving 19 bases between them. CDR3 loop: CASSPKGGDALYEQYF. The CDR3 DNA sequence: TGTGCCAGCAGCCCCAAGGGTGGGGACGCGCTCTACGAGCAGTACTTC.

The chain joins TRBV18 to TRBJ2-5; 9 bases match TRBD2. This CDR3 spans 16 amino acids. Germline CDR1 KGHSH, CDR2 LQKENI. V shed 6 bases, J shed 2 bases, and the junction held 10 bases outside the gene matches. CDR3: CASSYKRGALQETQYF. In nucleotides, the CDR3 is TGTGCCAGCTCTTACAAGCGGGGGGCCCTACAAGAGACCCAGTACTTC.

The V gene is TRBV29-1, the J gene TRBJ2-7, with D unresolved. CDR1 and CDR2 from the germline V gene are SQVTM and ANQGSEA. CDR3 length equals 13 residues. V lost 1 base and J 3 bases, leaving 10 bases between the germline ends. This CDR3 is CSVEGEGGYEQYF. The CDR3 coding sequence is TGCAGCGTTGAAGGTGAAGGTGGCTACGAGCAGTACTTC.

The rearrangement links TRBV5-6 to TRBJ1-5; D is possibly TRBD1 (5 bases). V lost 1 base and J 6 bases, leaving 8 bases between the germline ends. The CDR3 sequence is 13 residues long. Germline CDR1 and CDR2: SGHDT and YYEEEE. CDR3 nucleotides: TGTGCCAGCAGCTTGACAGGCTCTCAGCCCCAGCATTTT. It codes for CASSLTGSQPQHF.

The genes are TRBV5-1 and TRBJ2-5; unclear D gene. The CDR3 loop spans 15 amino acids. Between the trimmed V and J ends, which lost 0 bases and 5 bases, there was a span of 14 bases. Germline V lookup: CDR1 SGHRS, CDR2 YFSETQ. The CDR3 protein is CASSLEGRTSETQYF. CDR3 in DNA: TGCGCCAGCAGCTTGGAGGGCCGTACCTCGGAGACCCAGTACTTC.

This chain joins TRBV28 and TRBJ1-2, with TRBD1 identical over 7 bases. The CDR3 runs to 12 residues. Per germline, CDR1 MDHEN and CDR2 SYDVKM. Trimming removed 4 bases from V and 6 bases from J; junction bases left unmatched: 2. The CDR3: CASSSTGDGYTF. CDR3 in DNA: TGTGCCAGCAGTTCTACAGGGGATGGCTACACCTTC.